The text below deals with one TCR beta chain. The target antigen is unknown. Relative to the germline gene, one junction end is altered; a read error may explain this. TCR beta cDNA was made from 450 to 500 ng total RNA with a constant-region primer. Each TCR beta library was derived from three nested multiplex PCR rounds that employed slightly modified ARM-PCR. With TRBV1-TRBV30 forward primers and a C-beta reverse primer, the first two PCR rounds were run for around 10 cycles each. From the multiplex PCR reads, TCRdb called clonotypes with MiXCR, one entry per CDR3 protein. Of a few hundred thousand distinct CDR3 sequences in the sample, nearly 60% were seen once. It was unsorted whole blood that yielded blood RNA, and germline DNA was also extracted. The data belong to a study of tumor-infiltrating lymphocytes in primary liver carcinoma. The wider study: Yields of productive TCRbeta reads ranged from roughly 3.5 to 7.5 million per sample and were similar across tissue types.

Whole-study results and caveats: Being bulk and unsorted, samples allowed no CD4+ and CD8+ repertoire comparison.

The CDR3 has 16 residues. Germline V gene sequence: CDR1 LGHNA, CDR2 YSLEER. This sequence originates from a woman in her 30s with primary liver carcinoma and hepatitis B virus infection. The sequenced sample was peripheral blood. The chain couples TRBV4-3 to TRBJ2-1, with TRBD2 matching over 7 bases. CDR3 DNA sequence: TGCGCCAGCTGCCAATCCCAGCGGGAATACGTAAATGAGCAGTTCTTC. This sequence encodes CASCQSQREYVNEQFF.